One sample yielded the 14 T cell receptor beta chains listed below, sequenced in a study of cytomegalovirus exposure and HLA in healthy donors. Clones were sequenced by immunoSEQ multiplex PCR, and TCRdb holds only the in-frame ones, with some missing. The repertoire holds some 170,000 clones, with approximately 90% as singletons. Sequences were obtained from PBMCs. These receptors were taken from a woman aged 30 to 39 in good health and CMV-seronegative.

This clone has just a few counts. The rearrangement links TRBV9 to TRBJ1-6; the D is unclear. This CDR3 is 13 amino acids long. The germline V gene encodes CDR1 SGDLS and CDR2 YYNGEE. The V end lost 7 bases, the J end lost 11 bases, and 16 bases lay between the germline ends. The CDR3 DNA follows: TGTGCCAGCTCAGCACGGGAACAGACACCCCTCCACTTT. Amino acids: CASSAREQTPLHF.

This clone was recorded only once. The V gene is TRBV7-2, the J gene TRBJ2-1; the D is unclear. The CDR3 runs to 16 residues. V was trimmed by 5 bases and J by 2 bases, leaving 16 bases between them. Germline V CDR1 and CDR2: SGHTA, FQGNSA. The CDR3 loop is CASSPDSRSTYNEQFF. As DNA, the CDR3 is TGTGCCAGCAGCCCCGACTCGCGGAGCACCTACAATGAGCAGTTCTTC.

This clone was seen just once. The CDR3 loop reads CASSLVGRQGNTIYF. CDR3 coding DNA: TGTGCCAGCAGCTTAGTGGGCAGACAAGGAAACACCATATATTTT. This chain uses TRBV7-9 with TRBJ1-3; D ambiguous. Between the trimmed V and J ends, which lost 1 base and 4 bases, there was a span of 11 bases. Germline V gene data show CDR1 as SEHNR and CDR2 as FQNEAQ (reference sequence). This CDR3 has 15 residues.

The chain carries TRBV9 and TRBJ2-3; weak D call: TRBD1 (6 bases). CDR3 length: 16 amino acids. Germline CDR1 is SGDLS and CDR2 is YYNGEE. Trimming pared 0 bases from V and 1 base from J, leaving 12 bases between. The CDR3 region has the DNA TGTGCCAGCAGCGTAGGGAACAGGGACCGCACAGATACGCAGTATTTT. As protein: CASSVGNRDRTDTQYF.

The chain joins TRBV5-1 to TRBJ2-3; D perhaps matches TRBD2 (5 bases). From germline, CDR1 is SGHRS and CDR2 YFSETQ. This CDR3 region has 14 residues. The V and J ends lost 9 bases and 3 bases respectively, with 17 bases between them. CDR3 sequence reads: CATRVDGETDTQYF. CDR3 in DNA: TGCGCCACGAGGGTTGATGGGGAGACAGATACGCAGTATTTT.

The CDR3 sequence is CASRMRGIYGYTF. The CDR3 region has the DNA TGTGCCAGCAGAATGCGAGGGATCTATGGCTACACCTTC. This chain connects TRBV2 to TRBJ1-2; D is uncertain. V dropped 6 bases and J dropped 4 bases, with 12 bases sitting between them. The CDR3 totals 13 residues. Germline lookup yields CDR1 SNHLY and CDR2 FYNNEI.

This clone turned up a few times. The chain uses TRBV10-2 and TRBJ1-4; D is possibly TRBD1 (6 bases). V was pared by 4 bases and J by 10 bases, with 10 bases between. In germline, CDR1 is WSHSY, CDR2 SAAADI. The CDR3 runs 12 residues. Here the CDR3 reads CASSGGQTKLFF. In nucleotides, the CDR3 is TGCGCCAGCAGTGGGGGACAAACAAAACTGTTTTTT.

This clone was observed a single time. The CDR3 sequence is CASSSTGGWDTEAFF. In nucleotides, the CDR3 is TGTGCCAGCAGCTCCACAGGGGGTTGGGACACTGAAGCTTTCTTT. The chain has TRBV7-9 and TRBJ1-1, with 8 bases identical to TRBD1. Germline V lookup: CDR1 SEHNR, CDR2 FQNEAQ (reference sequence). Trimming removed 4 bases from V and 3 bases from J; junction bases left unmatched: 7. The CDR3 consists of 15 residues.

The chain is built from TRBV2 and TRBJ1-5, with 7 positions matching TRBD1. Trimming took 7 bases from V and 7 from J; bases not matched to a gene: 13. Germline CDR1 is SNHLY and CDR2 is FYNNEI. The CDR3 spans 15 residues. The CDR3 sequence: CASTRDSQDYQPQHF. The CDR3 coding sequence is TGTGCCAGCACCCGGGACAGCCAGGATTACCAGCCCCAGCATTTT.

Only a few counts were recorded for this clone. The chain employs TRBV19 and TRBJ1-5, with TRBD1 as a possible D gene (6 bases). V lost 3 bases to trimming and J lost 7 bases, with 10 bases between them. The CDR3 has 13 amino acids. Per germline, CDR1 LNHDA and CDR2 SQIVND (reference sequence). The CDR3 region is CASSIWGLQPQHF. CDR3 coding DNA: TGTGCCAGTAGTATTTGGGGGCTCCAGCCCCAGCATTTT.

V is TRBV13 and J is TRBJ2-6; no firm D call. CDR3 size: 18 residues. Germline CDR1 is PRHDT and CDR2 is FYEKMQ (reference sequence). The V and J ends lost 4 bases and 0 bases respectively, with 16 bases between them. CDR3 residues: CASSSKRQAPSGANVLTF. The CDR3 DNA follows: TGTGCCAGCAGCTCCAAACGGCAGGCCCCCTCTGGGGCCAACGTCCTGACTTTC.

CDR3 in DNA: TGTGCCAGCAGACCCCTCTCTCGCGCAAGCGGGGTTGGGACAGATACGCAGTATTTT. The encoded protein is CASRPLSRASGVGTDTQYF. The V and J genes are TRBV14 and TRBJ2-3, with TRBD2 identical over 7 bases. This CDR3 comprises 19 residues. Looked up from germline, CDR1 is SGHDN and CDR2 is FVKESK. V shed 6 bases, J shed 3 bases, and the junction held 21 bases outside the gene matches.

This clone was counted only a few times. V is TRBV25-1 and J is TRBJ1-2, with TRBD1 matching 7 bases. Trimming removed 5 bases from V and 8 bases from J; junction bases left unmatched: 11. From germline, CDR1 is MGHDK and CDR2 SYGVNS. There are 14 residues in the CDR3. CDR3 sequence reads: CASSSLGGFGGYTF. CDR3 DNA: TGTGCCAGCAGTTCCCTAGGGGGCTTCGGCGGCTACACCTTC.

This rearrangement joins TRBV5-5 to TRBJ1-2; 9 bases line up with TRBD1. This CDR3 contains 13 residues. CDR1 SGHKS and CDR2 YYEKEE come from the germline V gene (reference sequence). The trim removed 6 bases at V and 6 bases at J, leaving 6 bases unmatched. CDR3 in amino acids: CASNPRTGDGYTF. DNA for the CDR3: TGTGCCAGCAACCCCAGGACAGGGGATGGCTACACCTTC.